Detailed here is one TCR beta chain. Its specificity is unknown. Trimming cost V 10 bases and J 3 bases; bases outside gene matches: 11. The CDR3 runs 15 residues. CDR1 is MNHNS, CDR2 SASEGT, per germline. The PCR used 60 Vbeta and 13 Jbeta primers. Profiling relied on immunoSEQ multiplex PCR, and the TCRdb table lists in-frame clones only, not all of them. Among about 94,000 clones listed, about 80% were seen once. The data were taken from a study of cytomegalovirus exposure and HLA in healthy donors. Whole-study findings and limits: As was reported, the HLA-A and HLA-B alleles of most subjects were accurately predicted from TCR beta sequences.

This chain joins TRBV6-1 and TRBJ1-1, with 10 nucleotides matching TRBD1. Specimen: PBMCs. This receptor was taken from a human donor in good health. CDR3 nucleotide sequence: TGTGCCATCCGAGGACAGGGGGTGGGGTACACTGAAGCTTTCTTT. Protein product: CAIRGQGVGYTEAFF.